This T cell receptor (beta chain) emerged from a study of chemoradiotherapy in HPV16-positive cancers. Germline V gives CDR1 SQVTM, CDR2 ANQGSEA. The CDR3 covers 12 residues. After removal of 5 bases from V and 3 bases from J, the junction contained 1 base not matched to a gene. Only a few counts were recorded for this clone. Using immunoSEQ multiplex PCR, the repertoire was profiled, and TCRdb retains in-frame clones only, with some absent. The sample includes approximately 8,600 clones, 80% of them seen just once. Samples were taken several times over chemoradiotherapy. Sample acquisition took place from a patient who underwent chemoradiotherapy. The chain uses TRBV29-1 and TRBJ2-3; 8 bases fit TRBD1. The clonotype comes from a human donor with HPV-associated anogenital cancer. CDR3 nucleotide sequence: TGCAGCGTTAACAGGGGGACAGATACGCAGTATTTT. Translation: CSVNRGTDTQYF.